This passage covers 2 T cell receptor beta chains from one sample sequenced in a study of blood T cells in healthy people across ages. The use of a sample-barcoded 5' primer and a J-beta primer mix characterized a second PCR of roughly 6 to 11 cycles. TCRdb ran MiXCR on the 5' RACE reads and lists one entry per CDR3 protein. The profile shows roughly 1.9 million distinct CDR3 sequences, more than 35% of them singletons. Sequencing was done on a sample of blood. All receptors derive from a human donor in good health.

The CDR3 sequence is CASSPQGIGQPQHF. The CDR3 DNA is TGTGCCAGCAGCCCACAGGGGATTGGGCAGCCCCAGCATTTT. V and J are TRBV6-2 or TRBV6-3 and TRBJ1-5; TRBD1 agrees at 7 bases. There are 14 residues in the CDR3. Germline CDR1 and CDR2: MNHEY and SVGEGT. J gave up 7 bases and V 6 bases, and 9 bases lay outside the gene matches.

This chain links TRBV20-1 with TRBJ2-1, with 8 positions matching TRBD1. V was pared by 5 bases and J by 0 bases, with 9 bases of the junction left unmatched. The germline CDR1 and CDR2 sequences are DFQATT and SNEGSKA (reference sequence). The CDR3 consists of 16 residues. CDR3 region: CSAPSPGGRSYNEQFF. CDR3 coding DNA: TGCAGTGCTCCCTCCCCAGGGGGCCGCTCCTACAATGAGCAGTTCTTC.